Here is one TCR beta chain with its context. Its target is unknown. CDR3 size: 15 residues. V lost 5 bases to trimming and J lost 3 bases; unmatched junction nucleotides: 8. Germline CDR1 is KGHSH and CDR2 is LQKENI. The sample belongs to a study of T cell responses to AZD1222 COVID-19 vaccine. Regarding the study as a whole: Vaccine-related CD4 TCRs covered spike, predominating at 160-218 and 743-854. Seropositivity was recorded at baseline in only a handful of AZD1222 recipients. Clonal diversity may have been underestimated in mostly white British donors. Elevations in Spike-specific TCR breadth and depth followed administration of two AZD1222 doses.

Produced via immunoSEQ multiplex PCR; TCRdb's table is partial and in-frame only. The table includes about 120,000 clones, 80% to 95% detected once. The chain couples TRBV18 to TRBJ1-1; 8 bases are shared with TRBD1. The sequence derives from an adult who received the MenACWY meningococcal vaccine as a control. The starting material was peripheral blood, obtained 28 days after the second dose of the MenACWY control vaccine. CDR3 in amino acids: CASSGQGARYTEAFF. CDR3 DNA: TGTGCCAGCTCAGGCCAGGGGGCTAGGTACACTGAAGCTTTCTTT.